This T cell receptor (beta chain) derives from a study of CD8+ T cells in alopecia areata (dated by TCRdb to between 2017 and 2018). Notes on the research overall: The treated patients, all with moderate-to-severe alopecia areata, were enrolled in an open-label pilot trial of oral tofacitinib given at 5 to 10 mg twice daily. Tofacitinib-treated patients had biopsies at baseline and at 4 and 24 weeks of treatment, with a later scalp biopsy in several patients. High-throughput TCRbeta sequencing was used to examine T cell clonal expansion in alopecia areata in both the C3H/HeJ mouse model and human patients. RNA was obtained with the PAXgene miRNA kit for fixed scalp, the miRNeasy kit for PBMCs, and the RNeasy kit for mouse skin. In humans, TCRbeta sequencing was performed on scalp tissue and on sorted CD4+ and CD8+ peripheral blood T cells from healthy controls and from patients with patchy or totalis/universalis alopecia areata. TCRbeta CDR3 regions were amplified by immunoSEQ multiplex PCR using 35 Vbeta forward and 13 Jbeta reverse primers. Patients stayed on tofacitinib for 6 to 18 months and then had 6 months of follow-up off drug so that delayed response and recurrence could be assessed. Scalp clonality was compared among normal scalp (n=4), patchy alopecia areata scalp (n=8), and alopecia totalis/universalis scalp (n=8). For the treated patients, the SALT score, which quantifies what percentage of scalp surface area is affected, served as the measure of disease severity. Results and caveats for the whole study, not just this receptor: With tofacitinib, both scalp clonality and the number of expanded CD8+ clones among the top 100 scalp clones went down significantly. Unlike mouse skin, which is dominated by gammadelta T cells, normal human skin has resident alphabeta T cells that are also sequenced, and this complicates analysis of the scalp TCR repertoire. Because the treated cohort was small and had only one nonresponder, larger studies are needed to examine links between baseline CD8+ expansion and response. During tofacitinib treatment, many expanded lesional clones remained in scalp and blood, and this persistence may partly explain relapse after treatment is stopped. TCR sequences shared between patients were less clear than in mice, possibly partly because of HLA diversity in the patient population. Compared with normal scalp, lesional scalp, particularly in alopecia totalis/universalis, had higher clonality and more expanded CD8+ clones, which suggests antigenic drive.

The time point label for this specimen denotes: about 4 weeks on oral tofacitinib. Taken with the paper, the label for treatment or condition translates to: oral pan-JAK inhibitor, 5-10 mg twice daily. Peripheral blood and lesional scalp punch biopsies were obtained from patients with alopecia areata. After PBMCs were isolated by density centrifugation and stained for CD3, CD4 and CD8, a FACSAria was used to sort CD4+ and CD8+ T cells. Receptors were amplified or captured by the immunoSEQ multiplex PCR assay. For TCR sequencing, RNA was extracted from every sample and reverse transcribed into cDNA to serve as template. SuperScript III was used to make first-strand cDNA, primed with a 2:1 mix of oligo-dT and random hexamers. Amplification bias was assessed with a synthetic immune receptor repertoire, and residual bias was removed computationally. The published analysis was carried out like this. After raw reads were preprocessed to remove errors, the CDR3 was defined following IMGT conventions as running from the conserved cysteine to phenylalanine. Clonality was computed as 1 minus the Shannon entropy, with the entropy normalized by log2 of the number of productive unique TCRs. Whether scalp clones were CD4 or CD8 was inferred by matching scalp TCRbeta sequences against CD4 and CD8 repertoires sorted from blood. TCRdb re-hosts the immuneACCESS table, in-frame sequences only. Its copies lack some clones; in the studies checked, an unresolved V gene accounts for under half of them, and the cause for the rest is not known. The V and J calls and clone size come from that table; D and trimming were worked out from the DNA. This sample lists 150,000 to 200,000 clones; 50% to 70% were detected once. The ten top clones hold roughly 0.99% of the sample.

This clone was counted only a few times. Its cognate antigen has yet to be identified. No much larger clone is present one base from it, and per-base qualities are unavailable. The germline V gene (reference sequence) specifies LNHNV as CDR1 and YYDKDF as CDR2. There are 16 amino acids in the CDR3, from cysteine to phenylalanine inclusive. Only the CDR3 portion is preserved as DNA: 48 bases, with reading frame beginning at the first base. Trimming removed 0 bases from V and 5 bases from J, leaving 13 bases between the germline ends. The specimen comprised CD4+ T cells sorted from blood, sampled at week 4, from a patient treated with tofacitinib. This TCR came from a human donor with alopecia areata. The rearranged segments are TRBV15 and TRBJ2-2; TRBD1 is perhaps the D gene, given 6 matching bases. CDR3 region: CATSRDPEGVTGELFF. The nucleotide sequence reads TGTGCCACCAGCAGAGATCCTGAGGGGGTGACCGGGGAGCTGTTTTTT.